The clone carrying this T cell receptor (beta chain) came up once. These data come from a study of blood T cells in healthy people across ages. Looked up from germline, CDR1 is SGHTA and CDR2 is FQGNSA. CDR3 length: 13 amino acids. The use of a sample-barcoded 5' primer and a J-beta primer mix characterized a second PCR of roughly 6 to 11 cycles. Via MiXCR, TCRdb re-called the 5' RACE reads, giving one row per CDR3 protein. The sample lists over 700,000 distinct CDR3 sequences; 20% to 25% were seen once. The sample also formed part of further work on T cells of mothers and their children.

Source material: blood. This rearrangement joins TRBV7-2 to TRBJ2-5; no clear D. The DNA end lines up better with TRBJ2-7; the J call may be wrong. This sequence originates from a boy under 18 in good health. The CDR3 loop reads CASSLEASDEQYF. The CDR3 nucleotides read TGTGCCAGCAGCTTAGAGGCGTCTGACGAGCAGTACTTC.